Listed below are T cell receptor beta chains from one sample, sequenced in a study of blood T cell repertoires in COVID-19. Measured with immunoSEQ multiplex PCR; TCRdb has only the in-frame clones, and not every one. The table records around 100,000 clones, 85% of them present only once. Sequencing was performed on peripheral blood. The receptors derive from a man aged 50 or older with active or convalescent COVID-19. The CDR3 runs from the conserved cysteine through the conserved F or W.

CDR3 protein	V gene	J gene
CATSRATATNEKLFF	TRBV15	TRBJ1-4
CASSPLSNYEQYF	TRBV6-5	TRBJ2-7
CASSPGQGDEQYF	TRBV18	TRBJ2-7
CASSNGQSYGYTF	TRBV6-5	TRBJ1-2
CASSLHRATNEKLFF	TRBV18	TRBJ1-4
CAWSEGGNQPQHF	TRBV30	TRBJ1-5
CASSLGGTVPYEQYF	TRBV11-2	TRBJ2-7
CASSISGRGANEQFF	TRBV7-9	TRBJ2-1
CASAQSTGASYNEQFF	TRBV24-1	TRBJ2-1
CATSGGQGADTQYF	TRBV24-1	TRBJ2-3
CASSEQPGTGLNTEAFF	TRBV10-2	TRBJ1-1
CAWSYTGTEQFF	TRBV30	TRBJ2-1
CASTRTGNYGYTF	TRBV6-5	TRBJ1-2
CASSWGRLGGNEQFF	TRBV5-1	TRBJ2-1
CASSLRQDFYGYTF	TRBV28	TRBJ1-2
CASSLGPGLNTEAFF	TRBV5-5	TRBJ1-1
CASSENLGTFADEQFF	TRBV6-1	TRBJ2-1
CASSNRDNGYTF	TRBV19	TRBJ1-2
CASSSLDFGYTF	TRBV6-5	TRBJ1-2
CASSHKGRQGRFNQPQHF	TRBV6-4	TRBJ1-5
CASSKGTSGSVEQFF	TRBV19	TRBJ2-1
CASSNRGTEAFF	TRBV21-1	TRBJ1-1
CASTATAGELFF	TRBV6-5	TRBJ2-2
CASSGQGLGSLNTEAFF	TRBV6-1	TRBJ1-1
CASSVQGSGNTIYF	TRBV9	TRBJ1-3
CASSLVSARNEQFF	TRBV7-9	TRBJ2-1
CASTLVGYTF	TRBV2	TRBJ1-2
CASGDRVGSGNTIYF	TRBV19	TRBJ1-3
CASSQFVGQGANYGYTF	TRBV4-1	TRBJ1-2
CASSQDGAWGSPNTEAFF	TRBV4-2	TRBJ1-1
CASSLFKGTGTYEQYF	TRBV28	TRBJ2-7
CASRPRDLVTEAFF	TRBV28	TRBJ1-1
CASSINRVGTGELFF	TRBV13	TRBJ2-2